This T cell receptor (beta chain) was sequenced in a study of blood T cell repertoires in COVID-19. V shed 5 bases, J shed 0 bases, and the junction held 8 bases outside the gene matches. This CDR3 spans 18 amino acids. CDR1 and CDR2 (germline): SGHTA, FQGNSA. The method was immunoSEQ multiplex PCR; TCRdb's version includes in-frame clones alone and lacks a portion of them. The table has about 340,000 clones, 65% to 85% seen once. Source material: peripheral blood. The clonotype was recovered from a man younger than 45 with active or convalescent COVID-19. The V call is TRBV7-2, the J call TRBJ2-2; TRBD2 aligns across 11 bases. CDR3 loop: CASSPILAGGTNTGELFF. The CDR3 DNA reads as TGTGCCAGCAGCCCCATTCTAGCGGGAGGTACGAACACCGGGGAGCTGTTTTTT.